Listed below are T cell receptor beta chains from one sample, sequenced in a study of human T cells and chemical hapten exposure. TCRdb independently ran MiXCR on the RACE reads; one entry per CDR3 protein. Of tens of thousands of distinct CDR3 sequences detected, around 9.6% appear once; the ten largest clones hold 3.6%. The sequenced sample was whole blood, obtained in connection with sensitization to the hapten diphenylcyclopropenone (DPC). The receptors here all came from a woman aged 40 to 55 with alopecia areata. Some clones in this sample may be carry-over from other donors' samples. The CDR3 runs from the conserved cysteine through the conserved F or W. Fields, in order: J gene, clone size, V gene, D gene, CDR3 DNA, CDR3 protein. D genes are given only for firm matches. Clone size is not always given. Where it is, it says once, few, many or a class for expanded clones.

J: TRBJ2-2; size: NA; V: TRBV4-1; D: NA; DNA: TGCGCCAGCAGCCAAGGACCCTTGGCCGCCGGGGAGCTGTTTTTT; CDR3: CASSQGPLAAGELFF
J: TRBJ2-7; size: NA; V: TRBV7-2; D: NA; DNA: TGTGCCAGCAGCTCCATCCGGGGATACGAGCAGTACTTC; CDR3: CASSSIRGYEQYF
J: TRBJ1-4; size: few; V: TRBV4-1; D: NA; DNA: TGCGCCAGCAGCCAAGAGCGTCGGCGAACAGCCAACCCTACAACTAATGAAAAACTGTTTTTT; CDR3: CASSQERRRTANPTTNEKLFF
J: TRBJ2-5; size: few; V: TRBV12-3/TRBV12-4; D: TRBD2; DNA: TGTGCCAGCAGTCCCGGACTAGCGGGGGGGCATGGAGAGACCCAGTACTTC; CDR3: CASSPGLAGGHGETQYF
J: TRBJ2-1; size: few; V: TRBV2; D: NA; DNA: TGTGCCAGCACCTCCCCGGGGCTCAGGAATGAGCAGTTCTTC; CDR3: CASTSPGLRNEQFF
J: TRBJ2-3; size: NA; V: TRBV11-2; D: TRBD2; DNA: TGTGCCAGCAGCAGCCGACTAGCGGCTAGCAAAGATACGCAGTATTTT; CDR3: CASSSRLAASKDTQYF
J: TRBJ2-7; size: NA; V: TRBV4-3; D: NA; DNA: TGCGCCAGCAGCCAAGATGGGTTGGCAGGCGCCGACGAGCAGTACTTC; CDR3: CASSQDGLAGADEQYF
J: TRBJ1-2; size: many; V: TRBV24-1; D: NA; DNA: TGTGCCACCAGCGAGGGACATATGGGCTATGGCTACACCTTC; CDR3: CATSEGHMGYGYTF
J: TRBJ2-2; size: many; V: TRBV28; D: TRBD1; DNA: TGTGCCAGCAGTTTAAGGGGGCGGGCGAACACCGGGGAGCTGTTTTTT; CDR3: CASSLRGRANTGELFF
J: TRBJ1-5; size: many; V: TRBV7-2; D: NA; DNA: TGTGCCAGCAGCTTAGATATGAATCAGCCCCAGCATTTT; CDR3: CASSLDMNQPQHF
J: TRBJ1-6; size: many; V: TRBV7-9; D: TRBD1; DNA: TGTGCCAGCAGCTCCGGGACAGGGATTGACACCCTCCACTTT; CDR3: CASSSGTGIDTLHF
J: TRBJ2-1; size: NA; V: TRBV18; D: TRBD1; DNA: TGTGCCAGCTCACCATGGGGACAGCCTTACAATGAGCAGTTCTTC; CDR3: CASSPWGQPYNEQFF
J: TRBJ2-3; size: many; V: TRBV6-5; D: NA; DNA: TGTGCCAGCAGGTCCCGGATGGGCAGGGGCGCAGATACGCAGTATTTT; CDR3: CASRSRMGRGADTQYF
J: TRBJ2-2; size: many; V: TRBV27; D: NA; DNA: TGTGCCAGCAGAAGAACCGGGACTTCGAACACCGGGGAGCTGTTTTTT; CDR3: CASRRTGTSNTGELFF
J: TRBJ2-4; size: many; V: TRBV13; D: NA; DNA: TGTGCCAGCAGCTCGCCAGGGGACGCCAAAAACATTCAGTACTTC; CDR3: CASSSPGDAKNIQYF
J: TRBJ2-2; size: few; V: TRBV29-1; D: NA; DNA: TGCAGCGCCTCTGACACCGGGGAGCTGTTTTTT; CDR3: CSASDTGELFF
J: TRBJ1-5; size: NA; V: TRBV28; D: NA; DNA: TGTGCCAGCAGTTTGATAGGGGGCAATCAGCCCCAGCATTTT; CDR3: CASSLIGGNQPQHF
J: TRBJ1-2; size: many; V: TRBV6-5; D: NA; DNA: TGTGCCAGCAGTTCGTCGTATTCTAGCTATGGCTACACCTTC; CDR3: CASSSSYSSYGYTF
J: TRBJ2-3; size: many; V: TRBV18; D: NA; DNA: TGTGCCAGCTCACCAGACGGGGCAGATACGCAGTATTTT; CDR3: CASSPDGADTQYF
J: TRBJ1-5; size: many; V: TRBV19; D: NA; DNA: TGTGCCAGTAGTATAATGGGCGCGGGTCAGCCCCAGCATTTT; CDR3: CASSIMGAGQPQHF
J: TRBJ1-6; size: few; V: TRBV7-6; D: NA; DNA: TGTGCCAGCAGCTTAGCCAGGAATTCACCCCTCCACTTT; CDR3: CASSLARNSPLHF
J: TRBJ1-1; size: few; V: TRBV7-9; D: NA; DNA: TGTGCCAGCAGCGAGCAGGGCTACACTGAAGCTTTCTTT; CDR3: CASSEQGYTEAFF
J: TRBJ2-5; size: few; V: TRBV13; D: NA; DNA: TGTGCCAGCAGTTTCATGGAGACCCAGTACTTC; CDR3: CASSFMETQYF
J: TRBJ2-3; size: NA; V: TRBV7-2; D: NA; DNA: TGTGCCAGCAGCTCCGTCGACTTTACAGATACGCAGTATTTT; CDR3: CASSSVDFTDTQYF
J: TRBJ1-2; size: many; V: TRBV10-3; D: NA; DNA: TGTGCCATCAGTGAGTCATCCGTTTCCTATGGCTACACCTTC; CDR3: CAISESSVSYGYTF
J: TRBJ2-5; size: many; V: TRBV9; D: NA; DNA: TGTGCCAGCAGCGTAGGCGGACAAGAGACCCAGTACTTC; CDR3: CASSVGGQETQYF
J: TRBJ2-4; size: few; V: TRBV12-3/TRBV12-4; D: NA; DNA: TGTGCCAGCAGTTTACGCCCAGACATTCAGTACTTC; CDR3: CASSLRPDIQYF
J: TRBJ2-7; size: NA; V: TRBV5-1; D: NA; DNA: TGCGCCAGCAGCTTGTACGGCAGGGGTTACTACGAGCAGTACTTC; CDR3: CASSLYGRGYYEQYF
J: TRBJ2-7; size: many; V: TRBV12-3/TRBV12-4; D: TRBD2; DNA: TGTGCCAGCAGTTTAGAACTACTCGGGGGGTACGAGCAGTACTTC; CDR3: CASSLELLGGYEQYF
J: TRBJ2-5; size: few; V: TRBV20-1; D: TRBD2; DNA: TGCAGTGCTAGAGTCGGGAGCGGGGGGGCCCGTGAGACCCAGTACTTC; CDR3: CSARVGSGGARETQYF
J: TRBJ1-1; size: NA; V: TRBV7-8; D: NA; DNA: TGTGCCAGCAGCTTGGCAGGGTACGGTGAAGCTTTCTTT; CDR3: CASSLAGYGEAFF
J: TRBJ1-1; size: many; V: TRBV5-6; D: NA; DNA: TGTGCCAGCAGCTTCGCTTTGAACACTGAAGCTTTCTTT; CDR3: CASSFALNTEAFF
J: TRBJ1-1; size: few; V: TRBV28; D: NA; DNA: TGTGCCAGCAGTTTATATGAGGAGTCTAGTGAAGCTTTCTTT; CDR3: CASSLYEESSEAFF
J: TRBJ1-6; size: many; V: TRBV6-1; D: NA; DNA: TGTGCCAGCAGTGAATTCCAGGGAATTTCACCCCTCCACTTT; CDR3: CASSEFQGISPLHF
J: TRBJ1-2; size: many; V: TRBV7-9; D: TRBD1; DNA: TGTGCCAGCTCAGGGGGCATCAGAGGCTACACCTTC; CDR3: CASSGGIRGYTF